The clone carrying this TCR beta chain was detected once. Its target is not known. Profiling relied on immunoSEQ multiplex PCR, and the TCRdb table lists in-frame clones only, not all of them. The repertoire holds about 71,000 clones, roughly 88% seen once, with under 1.5% in the top ten. The data stem from a study of graft-versus-host responses after intestinal transplantation. Study-wide context: After anti-thymocyte globulin induction, recipients took tacrolimus and steroids for three to four years. Study-wide points: Present in recipient marrow, GvH clones included some that appeared first in ileum or blood.

Germline V CDR1 and CDR2: MNHEY, SMNVEV (reference sequence). This CDR3 has 12 amino acids. J lost 9 bases, V lost 8 bases, and 4 bases had no gene match. The material sequenced was unstimulated CD8+ T cells sorted from spleen or lymph node cells, taken before intestinal transplant. V usage is TRBV27 and J usage is TRBJ1-6; 7 bases match TRBD1. The receptor comes from a human donor who received an intestinal transplant. The CDR3 bases are TGTGCCAGCGGGGACAGCCGTTCACCCCTCCACTTT. It specifies CASGDSRSPLHF.